The rows below give T cell receptor beta chains drawn from one sample of a study of patients and donors after allogeneic stem cell transplantation. Via MiXCR, TCRdb re-called the RT-PCR reads, giving one row per CDR3 protein. The repertoire has more than 150,000 distinct CDR3 sequences, 24% of them found once; the top ten carry approximately 26%. The sequencing input was blood, either unsorted or a sorted T cell fraction (not recorded which). Receptors originate from a human donor who was either an allogeneic HSCT recipient or a stem cell or donor lymphocyte infusion donor (not recorded which). It is not recorded whose cells these are; they may come from a transplant donor. CDR3s include the opening cysteine and the closing phenylalanine or tryptophan.

>12|TRBV20-1|TRBJ1-2
CSARDLNYGYTF
>17|TRBV12-3/TRBV12-4|TRBJ1-5
CASSFHRFLTPNQPQHF
>13|TRBV20-1|TRBJ1-4
CSARETTNEKLFF
>16|TRBV4-1|TRBJ1-2
CASSQFGSPSNYGYTF
>12|TRBV3-1|TRBJ1-5
CASSQWGQPQHF
>13|TRBV6-2/TRBV6-3|TRBJ1-1
CASSRAGPTEAFF
>15|TRBV20-1|TRBJ1-1
CSARGDTYLGTEAFF
>16|TRBV6-6|TRBJ1-2
CASSFDRDRDNYGYTF
>11|TRBV20-1|TRBJ1-1
CSARGGTEAFF
>16|TRBV5-1|TRBJ2-1
CASSLDSGGFYNEQFF
>17|TRBV29-1|TRBJ2-1
CSVEWSILERVYNEQFF
>13|TRBV14|TRBJ2-2
CASSQALSGELFF
>10|TRBV20-1|TRBJ2-1
CSARHNEQFF
>14|TRBV20-1|TRBJ1-4
CSARDSGGREKLFF
>17|TRBV3-1|TRBJ1-1
CASRGTGTGGLWTEAFF
>15|TRBV6-2/TRBV6-3|TRBJ2-3
CASSGGPTLTDTQYF
>14|TRBV3-1|TRBJ1-1
CASRQQGRNTEAFF
>17|TRBV10-3|TRBJ2-1
CAISDPFTSTGHNEQFF
>16|TRBV2|TRBJ2-1
CASSQRQVIFVNEQFF
>14|TRBV5-8|TRBJ2-5
CASSTTGVRILPRF
>21|TRBV4-1|TRBJ2-3
CASSQVISGLAGVSSTDTQYF
>16|TRBV7-9|TRBJ1-1
CASSPPAAGSGTEAFF
>16|TRBV7-2|TRBJ1-6
CASSFGGRSYNSPLHF
>15|TRBV5-6|TRBJ2-2
CASSYQGGNTGELFF
>19|TRBV4-1|TRBJ1-4
CASSQGPGQGALTNEKLFF